What follows are 11 T cell receptor beta chains derived from one specimen sequenced in a study of T cells in Graves' hyperthyroidism and ophthalmopathy. RNA transcripts served as the template for amplifying TCR beta CDR3 regions. The HTBI set primed first-round TCR CDR3 RT-PCR. MiXCR, applied by TCRdb to the multiplex PCR reads, yields one record per CDR3 protein. The sample contains fewer than 650,000 distinct CDR3 sequences, about 15% of which appear only once. Sequencing was carried out using blood. The receptors stem from a woman aged 25 to 39 with Graves' hyperthyroidism that later progressed to Graves' ophthalmopathy.

This clonotype was counted at least ten times. The V call is TRBV20-1, the J call TRBJ2-7, with D possibly TRBD2 on 5 matching bases. The CDR3 sequence is 13 residues long. The germline gives CDR1 DFQATT, CDR2 SNEGSKA (reference sequence). V gave up 3 bases and J gave up 2 bases, with 11 bases separating them. The CDR3 loop reads CSASRGLTYEQYF. The CDR3 DNA reads as TGCAGTGCTAGTAGAGGGCTGACCTACGAGCAGTACTTC.

This chain uses TRBV20-1 with TRBJ2-1; 10 bases map to TRBD2. V lost 5 bases, J lost 4 bases, and 5 bases stayed unmatched. There are 14 residues in the CDR3. In germline, CDR1 is DFQATT, CDR2 SNEGSKA (reference sequence). CDR3 region: CSAQGTSAYNEQFF. DNA of the CDR3: TGCAGTGCTCAAGGGACTAGCGCTTACAATGAGCAGTTCTTC.

Only a few counts were recorded for this clonotype. The chain links TRBV10-3 to TRBJ1-4; D is undetermined. CDR3 length: 13 amino acids. Trimming left V 6 bases short and J 4 bases short, with 9 bases between. Germline CDR1 reads ENHRY; CDR2 reads SYGVKD. This chain's CDR3 is CAIRGTDNEKLFF. The CDR3 nucleotides are TGTGCCATCAGGGGTACAGATAATGAAAAACTGTTTTTT.

This clonotype was observed many times. The V call is TRBV29-1, the J call TRBJ2-1, with D perhaps TRBD1 (6 bases). V was clipped by 3 bases and J by 10 bases, with 16 bases between them. The length of the CDR3 is 13 residues. Germline-derived CDR1 and CDR2 are SQVTM and ANQGSEA. The CDR3, as DNA: TGCAGCGTTGAGACAGGACAGAGTTACGAGCAGTTCTTC. It is translated as CSVETGQSYEQFF.

In its sample, this clonotype was seen a few times. The chain has TRBV7-9 and TRBJ1-4, with D unclear. Trimming shortened V by 3 bases and J by 8 bases, and 16 bases separated the two germline ends. The CDR3 consists of 15 residues. Germline V gives CDR1 SEHNR, CDR2 FQNEAQ (reference sequence). In DNA, the CDR3 is TGTGCCAGCAGCTTCGGAAGCAGGCCGAGGGAAAAACTGTTTTTT. This encodes CASSFGSRPREKLFF. Combining the CDR3 with reference TRBV7-9 and TRBJ1-4 gives the whole variable domain DTGVSQNPRHKITKRGQNVTFRCDPISEHNRLYWYRQTLGQGPEFLTYFQNEAQLEKSRLLSDRFSAERPKGSFSTLEIQRTEQGDSAMYLCASSFGSRPREKLFFGSGTQLSVL.

This clonotype was detected ten times or more. The chain carries TRBV10-2 and TRBJ2-1; TRBD2 might be the D (5 bases). Germline V gene sequence: CDR1 WSHSY, CDR2 SAAADI. V lost 3 bases and J lost 3, with 18 bases in between. This CDR3 region has 17 residues. The CDR3 nucleotides read TGCGCCAGCAGTGACCCTAGAGCGGCCGACTACTACAATGAGCAGTTCTTC. It yields the protein CASSDPRAADYYNEQFF.

The V gene is TRBV19, the J gene TRBJ2-1; D perhaps matches TRBD1 (6 bases). Germline V gives CDR1 LNHDA, CDR2 SQIVND (reference sequence). Trimming stripped 6 bases from V and 3 bases from J, with 18 bases between. The CDR3 spans 16 residues. CDR3 region: CASRGASIALYNEQFF. CDR3 nucleotides: TGTGCCAGTAGGGGGGCGTCAATAGCTCTCTACAATGAGCAGTTCTTC.

This clonotype was detected many times. The V call is TRBV6-1, the J call TRBJ1-6; TRBD1 aligns across 8 bases. CDR3 size: 14 residues. The germline CDR1 and CDR2 sequences are MNHNS and SASEGT. The trim removed 8 bases at V and 5 bases at J, leaving 5 bases unmatched. For the CDR3, the DNA is TGTGCCAGCGCAACAGGGGGGCATAATTCACCCCTCCACTTT. This translates into CASATGGHNSPLHF.

This clonotype was counted at least ten times. The chain is built from TRBV27 and TRBJ2-1; 10 bases agree with TRBD2. Germline loops: CDR1 MNHEY, CDR2 SMNVEV (reference sequence). The V gene end was trimmed by 2 bases and the J gene end by 6 bases; junction bases not matched to a gene: 7. The CDR3 length is 16 residues. CDR3 bases: TGTGCCAGCAGTTTAGTCGCTAGCGGGGGAGGCAATGAGCAGTTCTTC. Amino acid sequence: CASSLVASGGGNEQFF.

This chain uses TRBV7-3 with TRBJ1-3; D call uncertain. Trimming took 4 bases from V and 4 from J, leaving 8 bases between them. This CDR3 spans 13 amino acids. Per the germline V gene, CDR1 is SGHTA and CDR2 is FQGTGA. CDR3 in DNA: TGTGCCAGCAGCTCCGACATAGGAAACACCATATATTTT. Its protein is CASSSDIGNTIYF.

This clonotype was picked up a small number of times. V gene TRBV20-1 combines with J gene TRBJ2-5; TRBD2 aligns across 10 bases. The CDR3 sequence is 15 residues long. V shed 3 bases, J shed 2 bases, and the junction held 6 bases outside the gene matches. Germline V gives CDR1 DFQATT, CDR2 SNEGSKA (reference sequence). The CDR3 is CSAREREGLQETQYF. The CDR3 DNA reads TGCAGTGCTAGGGAGCGGGAGGGCCTTCAAGAGACCCAGTACTTC.